This TCR beta chain was observed in a study of beta chain features in type 1 diabetes. Study outcomes and limitations: The analysis here could not establish whether HLA type shapes TCRB rearrangement.

Since all of the isolated RNA was reverse transcribed, expressed TCRB transcripts were what got sequenced. Generated by immunoSEQ multiplex PCR, the TCRdb table keeps only in-frame clones and is missing some. The sample has fewer than 200,000 clones, about 12% seen once; the top ten hold roughly 0.56%. V shed 8 bases, J shed 0 bases, and the junction held 16 bases outside the gene matches. Germline V CDR1 and CDR2: SEHNR, FQNEAQ (reference sequence). The length of the CDR3 is 18 residues. This clone occurred a few times. The target antigen is unknown. The receptor comes from a woman younger than 35 in good health. The source material was central memory CD4+ T cells from blood. The chain recombines TRBV7-9 with TRBJ1-3, with 7 bases aligning to TRBD1. CDR3 nucleotides: TGTGCCAGCGCATTAGGCGGACAGGAGGGAAGCTCTGGAAACACCATATATTTT. This gives the protein CASALGGQEGSSGNTIYF.